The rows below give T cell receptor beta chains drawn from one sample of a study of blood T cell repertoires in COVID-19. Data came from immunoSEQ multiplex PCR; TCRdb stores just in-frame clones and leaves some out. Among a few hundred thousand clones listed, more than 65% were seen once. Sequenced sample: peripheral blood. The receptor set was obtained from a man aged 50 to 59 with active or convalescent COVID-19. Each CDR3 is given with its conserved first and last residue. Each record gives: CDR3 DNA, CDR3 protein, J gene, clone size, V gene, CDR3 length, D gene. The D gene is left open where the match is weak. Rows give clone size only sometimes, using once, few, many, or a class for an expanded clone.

TGTGCCAGCAGCCAATTGGGCGGGGGCGACTACAATGAGCAGTTCTTC | CASSQLGGGDYNEQFF | TRBJ2-1 | NA | TRBV4-2 | 16 | NA
TGTGCCAGCAGTTTATCGCTTGGAGACACTGAAGCTTTCTTT | CASSLSLGDTEAFF | TRBJ1-1 | NA | TRBV28 | 14 | NA
TGCAGTGCTACTAGACAGGTCGGCTACACCTTC | CSATRQVGYTF | TRBJ1-2 | NA | TRBV20-1 | 11 | NA
TGTGCCAGCAGCACGAGGAACCTAGCGGGAGGCTCCTACGAGCAGTACTTC | CASSTRNLAGGSYEQYF | TRBJ2-7 | few | TRBV28 | 17 | TRBD2
TGTGCCAGCAGCTTGGACTTCGGAGGCTCCTACGAGCAGTACTTC | CASSLDFGGSYEQYF | TRBJ2-7 | NA | TRBV5-8 | 15 | NA
TGTGCCAGCAGTGACGTTTTGGGGGCCACTGAAGCTTTCTTT | CASSDVLGATEAFF | TRBJ1-1 | NA | TRBV6-1 | 14 | NA
TGTGCCAGCTCACAACGGGCTAGCGGGATCAATGAGCAGTTCTTC | CASSQRASGINEQFF | TRBJ2-1 | NA | TRBV18 | 15 | TRBD2
TGCGCCAGCAGCCGCGGGACTAGCGGGGGACTACGCACAGATACGCAGTATTTT | CASSRGTSGGLRTDTQYF | TRBJ2-3 | NA | TRBV4-1 | 18 | TRBD2
TGTGCCAGCAGCCCGACCAGTGGGGGGGGCTACTACAATGAGCAGTTCTTC | CASSPTSGGGYYNEQFF | TRBJ2-1 | NA | TRBV4-2 | 17 | NA
TGTGCCAGCAGCCAAGATATAGGTGGAGTCACCTATGGCTACACCTTC | CASSQDIGGVTYGYTF | TRBJ1-2 | few | TRBV4-2 | 16 | NA
TGTGCCAGCAGCACTTCGGACAGGGACGAAGAGACCCAGTACTTC | CASSTSDRDEETQYF | TRBJ2-5 | NA | TRBV7-9 | 15 | TRBD1
TGTGCCATCCGTATAGCGGAAGGGACGGGTTACGAGCAGTACTTC | CAIRIAEGTGYEQYF | TRBJ2-7 | NA | TRBV6-4 | 15 | NA
TGTGCCAGCAGCCTTAGCGGGAGGGGTCGGGACGAGCAGTACTTC | CASSLSGRGRDEQYF | TRBJ2-7 | NA | TRBV7-2 | 15 | TRBD2
TGTGCCACGTCCCAACAGGGGGCTAATCAGCCCCAGCATTTT | CATSQQGANQPQHF | TRBJ1-5 | NA | TRBV24-1 | 14 | TRBD1
TGTGCCACCAGCACTAGCGGGAGGGCCACAGATACGCAGTATTTT | CATSTSGRATDTQYF | TRBJ2-3 | NA | TRBV15 | 15 | TRBD2
TGCAGCGCCCAGGGGAACACTGAAGCTTTCTTT | CSAQGNTEAFF | TRBJ1-1 | once | TRBV29-1 | 11 | NA
TGTGCCAGCAGCCTAAGGACAGGGAACTATGGCTACACCTTC | CASSLRTGNYGYTF | TRBJ1-2 | few | TRBV11-1 | 14 | TRBD1
TGTGCCAGCTCAAAACAGGGGGCTCAGGGCAATCAGCCCCAGCATTTT | CASSKQGAQGNQPQHF | TRBJ1-5 | few | TRBV18 | 16 | TRBD1
TGTGCCAGTAGTGCCCAGTTCAACACTGAAGCTTTCTTT | CASSAQFNTEAFF | TRBJ1-1 | NA | TRBV19 | 13 | NA
TGTGCCAGCAGTCGCCTTTCGGACACGGTGGATAGGCAGTATTTT | CASSRLSDTVDRQYF | TRBJ2-3 | NA | TRBV27 | 15 | NA
TGTGCCAGCAGCAGCCCCCGAGGAGGGGAGAACACTGAAGCTTTCTTT | CASSSPRGGENTEAFF | TRBJ1-1 | NA | TRBV28 | 16 | NA
TGTGCCAGCAGTGAGCACCCGAGCTCCTACAATGAGCAGTTCTTC | CASSEHPSSYNEQFF | TRBJ2-1 | NA | TRBV2 | 15 | NA